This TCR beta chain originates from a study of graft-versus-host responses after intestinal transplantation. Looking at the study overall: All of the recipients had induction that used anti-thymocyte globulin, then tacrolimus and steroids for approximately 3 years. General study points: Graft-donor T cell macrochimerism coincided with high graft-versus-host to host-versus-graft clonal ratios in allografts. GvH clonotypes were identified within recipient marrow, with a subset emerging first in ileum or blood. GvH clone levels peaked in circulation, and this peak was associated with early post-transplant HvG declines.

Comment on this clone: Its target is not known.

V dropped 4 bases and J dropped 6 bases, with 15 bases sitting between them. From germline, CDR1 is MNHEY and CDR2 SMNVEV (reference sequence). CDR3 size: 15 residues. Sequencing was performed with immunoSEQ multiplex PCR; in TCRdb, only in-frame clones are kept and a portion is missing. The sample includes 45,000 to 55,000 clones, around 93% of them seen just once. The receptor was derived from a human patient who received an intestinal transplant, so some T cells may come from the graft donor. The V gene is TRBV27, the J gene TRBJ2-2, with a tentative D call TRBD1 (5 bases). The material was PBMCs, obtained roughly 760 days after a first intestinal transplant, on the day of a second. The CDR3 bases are TGTGCCAGCAGTTCCCCGGCAGGGCTAGCCGGGGAGCTGTTTTTT. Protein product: CASSSPAGLAGELFF.